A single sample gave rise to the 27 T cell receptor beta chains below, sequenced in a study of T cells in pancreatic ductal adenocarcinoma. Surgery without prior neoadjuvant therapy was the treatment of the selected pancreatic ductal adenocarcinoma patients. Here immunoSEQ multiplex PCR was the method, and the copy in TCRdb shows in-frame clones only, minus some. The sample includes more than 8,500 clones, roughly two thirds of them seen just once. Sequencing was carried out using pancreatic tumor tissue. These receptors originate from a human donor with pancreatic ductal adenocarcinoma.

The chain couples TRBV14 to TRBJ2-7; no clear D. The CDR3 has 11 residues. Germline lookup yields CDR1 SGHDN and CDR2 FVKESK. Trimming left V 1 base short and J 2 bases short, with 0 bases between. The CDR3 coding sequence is TGTGCCAGCAGCCAAGCCTACGAGCAGTACTTC. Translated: CASSQAYEQYF.

The CDR3 reads CASGTHQGANVLTF. The CDR3 coding sequence is TGCGCCAGCGGGACCCATCAAGGGGCCAACGTCCTGACTTTC. The chain uses TRBV5-1 and TRBJ2-6; possibly TRBD1 or TRBD2 for D (5 bases each). The germline CDR1 and CDR2 sequences are SGHRS and YFSETQ. The CDR3 runs to 14 residues. V lost 7 bases, J lost 4 bases, and 12 bases lay in between.

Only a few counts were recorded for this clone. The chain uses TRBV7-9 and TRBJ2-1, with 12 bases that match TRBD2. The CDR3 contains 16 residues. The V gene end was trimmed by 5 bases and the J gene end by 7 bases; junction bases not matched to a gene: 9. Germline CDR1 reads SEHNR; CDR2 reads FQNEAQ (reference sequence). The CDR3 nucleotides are TGTGCCAGCAGCACCTCGACTAGCGGGAGTCGGAATGAGCAGTTCTTC. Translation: CASSTSTSGSRNEQFF.

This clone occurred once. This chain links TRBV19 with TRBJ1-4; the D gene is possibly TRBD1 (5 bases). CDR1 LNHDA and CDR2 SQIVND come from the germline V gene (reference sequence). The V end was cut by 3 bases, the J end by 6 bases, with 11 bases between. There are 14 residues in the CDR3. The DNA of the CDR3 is TGTGCCAGTAGTATTAACAGGCTTGATGAAAAACTGTTTTTT. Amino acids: CASSINRLDEKLFF.

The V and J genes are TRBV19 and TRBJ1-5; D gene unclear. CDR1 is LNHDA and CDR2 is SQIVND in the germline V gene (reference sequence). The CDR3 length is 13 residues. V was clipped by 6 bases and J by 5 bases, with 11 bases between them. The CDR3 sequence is CASSMQLDQPQHF. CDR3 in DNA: TGTGCCAGTAGCATGCAGCTTGATCAGCCCCAGCATTTT.

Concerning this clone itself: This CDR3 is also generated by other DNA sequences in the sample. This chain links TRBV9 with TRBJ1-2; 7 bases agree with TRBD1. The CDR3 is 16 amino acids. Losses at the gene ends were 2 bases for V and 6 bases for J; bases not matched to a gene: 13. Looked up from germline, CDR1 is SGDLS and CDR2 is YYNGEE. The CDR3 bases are TGTGCCAGCAGCGTGGGCTTACTTGGACAGGACCATGGCTACACCTTC. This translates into CASSVGLLGQDHGYTF.

The DNA for the CDR3 is TGTGCCAGCAGGGGACTAGCGGGAGGGTATGAGCAGTTCTTC. Translated: CASRGLAGGYEQFF. This chain uses TRBV27 with TRBJ2-1; 16 bases are shared with TRBD2. Germline-derived CDR1 and CDR2 are MNHEY and SMNVEV (reference sequence). V lost 6 bases, J lost 8 bases, and 1 base stayed unmatched. The CDR3 contains 14 residues.

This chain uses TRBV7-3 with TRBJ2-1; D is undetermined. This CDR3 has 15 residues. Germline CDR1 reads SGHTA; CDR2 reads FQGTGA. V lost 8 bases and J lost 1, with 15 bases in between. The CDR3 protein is CASFFGFFSYNEQFF. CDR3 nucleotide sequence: TGTGCCAGCTTCTTCGGGTTTTTTTCCTACAATGAGCAGTTCTTC.

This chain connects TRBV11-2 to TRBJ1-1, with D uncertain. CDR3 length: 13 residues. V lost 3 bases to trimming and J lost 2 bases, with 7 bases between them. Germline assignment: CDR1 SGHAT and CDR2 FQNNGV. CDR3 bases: TGTGCCAGCAGCTTTCAAGGAAACACTGAAGCTTTCTTT. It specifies CASSFQGNTEAFF.

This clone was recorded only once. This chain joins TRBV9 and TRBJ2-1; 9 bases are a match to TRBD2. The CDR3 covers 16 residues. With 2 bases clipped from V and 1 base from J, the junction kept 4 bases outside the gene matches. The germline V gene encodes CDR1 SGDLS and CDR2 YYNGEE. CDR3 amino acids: CASSVAGGRSYNEQFF. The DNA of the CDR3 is TGTGCCAGCAGCGTGGCGGGGGGGCGTTCCTACAATGAGCAGTTCTTC.

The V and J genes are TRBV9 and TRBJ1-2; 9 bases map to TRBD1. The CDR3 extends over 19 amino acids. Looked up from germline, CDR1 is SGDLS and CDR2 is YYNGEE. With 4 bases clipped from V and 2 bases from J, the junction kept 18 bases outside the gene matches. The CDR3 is CASSSDRGQGNSKNYGYTF. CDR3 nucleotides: TGTGCCAGCAGCTCCGACCGAGGACAGGGGAATTCTAAAAACTATGGCTACACCTTC.

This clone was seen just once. CDR3 residues: CASSTDSYGYTF. DNA for the CDR3: TGTGCCAGCAGCACCGACAGCTATGGCTACACCTTC. The chain combines TRBV5-6 with TRBJ1-2; D is perhaps TRBD1 (5 bases). This CDR3 has 12 amino acids. CDR1 is SGHDT and CDR2 is YYEEEE in the germline V gene. Trimming stripped 4 bases from V and 4 bases from J, with 8 bases between.

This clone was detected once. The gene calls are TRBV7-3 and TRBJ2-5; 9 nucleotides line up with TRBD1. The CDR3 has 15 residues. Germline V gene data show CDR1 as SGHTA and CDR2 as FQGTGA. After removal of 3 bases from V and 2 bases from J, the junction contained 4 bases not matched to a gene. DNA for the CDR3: TGTGCCAGCAGCTTCGGGACAGGGAGGCAAGAGACCCAGTACTTC. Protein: CASSFGTGRQETQYF.

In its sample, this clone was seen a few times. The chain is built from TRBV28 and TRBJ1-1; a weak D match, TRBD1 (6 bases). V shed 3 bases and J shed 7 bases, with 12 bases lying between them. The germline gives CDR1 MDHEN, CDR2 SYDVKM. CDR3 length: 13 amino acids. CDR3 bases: TGTGCCAGCAGTTTCCTCCAGGGGAATGAAGCTTTCTTT. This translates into CASSFLQGNEAFF.

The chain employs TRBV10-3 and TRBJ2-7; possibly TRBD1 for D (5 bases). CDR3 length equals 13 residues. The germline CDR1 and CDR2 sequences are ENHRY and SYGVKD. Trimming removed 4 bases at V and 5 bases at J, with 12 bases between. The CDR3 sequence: CAISARVTDEQYF. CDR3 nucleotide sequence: TGTGCCATCAGTGCCAGGGTCACGGACGAGCAGTACTTC.

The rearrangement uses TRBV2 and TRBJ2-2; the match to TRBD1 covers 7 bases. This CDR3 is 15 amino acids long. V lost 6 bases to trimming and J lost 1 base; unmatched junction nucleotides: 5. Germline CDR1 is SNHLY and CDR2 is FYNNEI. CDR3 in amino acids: CASSGTAMNTGELFF. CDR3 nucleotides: TGTGCCAGCAGCGGGACAGCGATGAACACCGGGGAGCTGTTTTTT.

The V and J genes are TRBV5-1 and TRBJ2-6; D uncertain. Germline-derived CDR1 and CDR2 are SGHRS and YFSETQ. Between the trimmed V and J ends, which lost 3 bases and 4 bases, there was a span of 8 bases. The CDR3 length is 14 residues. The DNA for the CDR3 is TGCGCCAGCAGCTCGATGTCGGGGGCCAACGTCCTGACTTTC. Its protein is CASSSMSGANVLTF.

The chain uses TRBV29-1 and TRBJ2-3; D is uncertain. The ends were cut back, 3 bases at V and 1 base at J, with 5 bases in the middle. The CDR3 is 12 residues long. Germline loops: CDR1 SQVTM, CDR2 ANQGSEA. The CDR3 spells CSVDLGTDTQYF. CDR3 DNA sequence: TGCAGCGTTGACTTGGGCACAGATACGCAGTATTTT.

The CDR3 bases are TGTGCCACCAGCGCCTCTTCGGGGGGAAACACCATATATTTT. Translated, it gives CATSASSGGNTIYF. This sequence joins TRBV15 and TRBJ1-3; D ambiguous. The CDR3 contains 14 residues. The germline CDR1 and CDR2 sequences are LNHNV and YYDKDF (reference sequence). V was pared by 5 bases and J by 4 bases, with 12 bases between.

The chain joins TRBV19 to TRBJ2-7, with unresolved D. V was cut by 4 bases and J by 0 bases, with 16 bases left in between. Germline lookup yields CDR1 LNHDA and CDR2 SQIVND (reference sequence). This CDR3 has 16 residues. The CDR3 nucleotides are TGTGCCAGTAGTAGTCCGGTTGACCGTAGCTCCTACGAGCAGTACTTC. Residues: CASSSPVDRSSYEQYF.

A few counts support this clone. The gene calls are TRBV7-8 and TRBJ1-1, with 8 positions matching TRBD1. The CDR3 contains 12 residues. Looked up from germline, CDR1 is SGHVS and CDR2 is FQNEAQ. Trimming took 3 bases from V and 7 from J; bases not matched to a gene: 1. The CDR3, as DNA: TGTGCCAGCAGCTTTGGACAGGGTGAAGCTTTCTTT. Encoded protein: CASSFGQGEAFF. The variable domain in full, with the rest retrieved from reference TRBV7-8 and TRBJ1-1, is GAGVSQSPRYKVAKRGQDVALRCDPISGHVSLFWYQQALGQGPEFLTYFQNEAQLDKSGLPSDRFFAERPEGSVSTLKIQRTQQEDSAVYLCASSFGQGEAFFGQGTRLTVV.

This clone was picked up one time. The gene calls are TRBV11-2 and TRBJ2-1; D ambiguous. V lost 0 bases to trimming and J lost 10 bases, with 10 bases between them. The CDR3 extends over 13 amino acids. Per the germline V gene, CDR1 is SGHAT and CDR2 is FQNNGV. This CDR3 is CASSLDLSAEQFF. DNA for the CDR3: TGTGCCAGCAGCTTAGATTTAAGCGCCGAGCAGTTCTTC. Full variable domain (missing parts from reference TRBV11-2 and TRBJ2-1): EAGVAQSPRYKIIEKRQSVAFWCNPISGHATLYWYQQILGQGPKLLIQFQNNGVVDDSQLPKDRFSAERLKGVDSTLKIQPAKLEDSAVYLCASSLDLSAEQFFGPGTRLTVL.

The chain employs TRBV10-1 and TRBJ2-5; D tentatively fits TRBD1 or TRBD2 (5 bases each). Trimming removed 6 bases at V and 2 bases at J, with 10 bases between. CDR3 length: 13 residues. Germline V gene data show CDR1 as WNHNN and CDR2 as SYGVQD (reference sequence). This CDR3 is CASSGASQETQYF. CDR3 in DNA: TGCGCCAGCAGCGGGGCTAGTCAAGAGACCCAGTACTTC.

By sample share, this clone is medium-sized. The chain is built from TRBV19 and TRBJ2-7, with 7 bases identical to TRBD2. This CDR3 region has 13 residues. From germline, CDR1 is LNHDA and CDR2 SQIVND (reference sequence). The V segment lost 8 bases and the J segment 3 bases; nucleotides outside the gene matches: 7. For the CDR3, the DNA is TGTGCCAGTTCACTAGCGCCCCGCTACGAGCAGTACTTC. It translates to CASSLAPRYEQYF.

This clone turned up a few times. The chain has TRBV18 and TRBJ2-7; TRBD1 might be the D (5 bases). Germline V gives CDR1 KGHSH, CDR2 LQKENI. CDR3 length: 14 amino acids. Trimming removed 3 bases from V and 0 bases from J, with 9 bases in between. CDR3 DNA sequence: TGTGCCAGCTCACCGACAGCTAGCTCCTACGAGCAGTACTTC. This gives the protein CASSPTASSYEQYF. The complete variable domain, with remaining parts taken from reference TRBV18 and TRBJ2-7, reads NAGVMQNPRHLVRRRGQEARLRCSPMKGHSHVYWYRQLPEEGLKFMVYLQKENIIDESGMPKERFSAEFPKEGPSILRIQQVVRGDSAAYFCASSPTASSYEQYFGPGTRLTVT.

The CDR3 DNA reads TGTGCCAGCAGCCCAGGACAGTCGAACACTGAAGCTTTCTTT. As protein: CASSPGQSNTEAFF. The chain couples TRBV28 to TRBJ1-1; the D gene is possibly TRBD1 (6 bases). Germline lookup yields CDR1 MDHEN and CDR2 SYDVKM. Trimming pared 6 bases from V and 1 base from J, leaving 12 bases between. The CDR3 totals 14 residues.

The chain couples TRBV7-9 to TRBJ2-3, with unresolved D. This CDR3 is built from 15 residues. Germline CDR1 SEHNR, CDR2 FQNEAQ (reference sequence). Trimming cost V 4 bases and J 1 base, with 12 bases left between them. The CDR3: CASSSRTAGTDTQYF. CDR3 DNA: TGTGCCAGCAGCTCCCGGACGGCGGGCACAGATACGCAGTATTTT.